Listed here are 29 T cell receptor beta chains from one sample, sequenced in a study of blood T cell repertoires in COVID-19. The protocol was immunoSEQ multiplex PCR, while the TCRdb copy is restricted to in-frame clones and leaves out a portion. In the table there are 120,000 or so clones, 60% to 80% of which are singletons. The sequenced sample was peripheral blood. These receptors all stem from a human donor in a cohort sampled during active COVID-19.

The chain carries TRBV11-2 and TRBJ1-1, with unresolved D. The germline V gene encodes CDR1 SGHAT and CDR2 FQNNGV. V lost 5 bases and J 5 bases, leaving 27 bases between the germline ends. The CDR3 is 18 residues long. Written as DNA, the CDR3 is TGTGCCAGCAGCCGAATGAAACCTCCTCGGGTCAAGAGGACTGAAGCTTTCTTT. Translation gives CASSRMKPPRVKRTEAFF.

The V call is TRBV15, the J call TRBJ1-5; TRBD1 matches 7 bases. Germline CDR1 reads LNHNV; CDR2 reads YYDKDF (reference sequence). Germline trimming cut 2 bases from V and 5 bases from J; bases unmatched to any gene: 0. This CDR3 spans 13 amino acids. DNA of the CDR3: TGTGCCACCAGCAGACAGGGGGATCAGCCCCAGCATTTT. This gives the protein CATSRQGDQPQHF.

This clone was picked up one time. V and J are TRBV6-5 and TRBJ2-3, with D hard to call. This CDR3 has 14 residues. The V and J ends lost 0 bases and 4 bases respectively, with 8 bases between them. Germline V gives CDR1 MNHEY, CDR2 SVGAGI. In nucleotides, the CDR3 is TGTGCCAGCAGTTACTCGAGATCCGCAGATACGCAGTATTTT. Its protein product is CASSYSRSADTQYF.

J is TRBJ2-7 and V is TRBV5-1; 10 bases map to TRBD1. CDR1 is SGHRS, CDR2 YFSETQ, per germline. The CDR3 covers 15 residues. Trimming removed 4 bases from V and 5 bases from J; junction bases left unmatched: 9. CDR3 coding DNA: TGCGCCAGCAGCCCTTCGGGACAGGGGACCCACGAGCAGTACTTC. This codes for CASSPSGQGTHEQYF.

This clone turned up a few times. The V and J genes are TRBV10-3 and TRBJ1-5; 7 bases are a match to TRBD1. The CDR3 runs 16 residues. Germline V lookup: CDR1 ENHRY, CDR2 SYGVKD. The V and J ends lost 7 bases and 0 bases, in that order; junction bases with no gene match: 9. The CDR3 sequence: CAINLLGQFSNQPQHF. CDR3 nucleotides: TGTGCCATCAACCTTTTGGGACAGTTTAGCAATCAGCCCCAGCATTTT.

The CDR3 sequence: CASSYTGGGELFF. In DNA, the CDR3 is TGCGCCAGCAGCTACACCGGAGGCGGGGAGCTGTTTTTT. The chain employs TRBV5-1 and TRBJ2-2; TRBD2 might be the D (5 bases). The germline gives CDR1 SGHRS, CDR2 YFSETQ. V lost 3 bases and J 7 bases, leaving 10 bases between the germline ends. The CDR3 is 13 residues long.

The V call is TRBV6-5, the J call TRBJ2-3, with D tentatively TRBD2 (5 bases). The CDR3 covers 12 residues. V lost 11 bases and J lost 0, with 9 bases in between. Looked up from germline, CDR1 is MNHEY and CDR2 is SVGAGI. CDR3 DNA sequence: TGTGCCGCGGGCGGTAGCACAGATACGCAGTATTTT. It codes for CAAGGSTDTQYF.

This chain links TRBV6-5 with TRBJ2-7; D is uncertain. From germline, CDR1 is MNHEY and CDR2 SVGAGI. The CDR3 consists of 12 residues. Trimming left V 5 bases short and J 4 bases short, with 9 bases between. The CDR3, as DNA: TGTGCCAGCAGTCGTGACTTTTACGAGCAGTACTTC. It is translated as CASSRDFYEQYF.

This chain connects TRBV7-6 to TRBJ2-7; 7 positions match TRBD1. CDR3 length equals 14 residues. Trimming removed 5 bases from V and 0 bases from J; junction bases left unmatched: 4. Germline CDR1 is SGHVS and CDR2 is FNYEAQ. This CDR3 is CASSETGNSYEQYF. The CDR3 DNA sequence: TGTGCCAGCAGCGAGACAGGGAACTCCTACGAGCAGTACTTC.

In its sample, this clone was seen a few times. This chain connects TRBV4-1 to TRBJ1-2; 9 bases align to TRBD1. The CDR3 sequence is 18 residues long. J lost 5 bases, V lost 1 base, and 14 bases had no gene match. In germline, CDR1 is MGHRA, CDR2 YSYEKL. In DNA form, the CDR3 reads TGCGCCAGCAGCCAAGTAGGGACAGGGATTCAGTTGAAATATGGCTACACCTTC. Its protein product is CASSQVGTGIQLKYGYTF.

The V call is TRBV28, the J call TRBJ1-4; possibly TRBD1 for D (6 bases). Trimming shortened V by 6 bases and J by 4 bases, and 9 bases separated the two germline ends. CDR3 length: 13 amino acids. Germline loops: CDR1 MDHEN, CDR2 SYDVKM. CDR3 DNA sequence: TGTGCCAGCAGGTTACAGGGTAATGAAAAACTGTTTTTT. It translates to CASRLQGNEKLFF.

The chain couples TRBV12-3 or TRBV12-4 to TRBJ2-7, with TRBD2 identical over 8 bases. The CDR3 spans 12 residues. Losses at the gene ends were 3 bases for V and 9 bases for J; bases not matched to a gene: 4. The CDR3 region is CASSLRLALQYF. As DNA, the CDR3 is TGTGCCAGCAGTTTGAGACTAGCGCTGCAGTACTTC.

The V gene is TRBV2, the J gene TRBJ1-3, with D possibly TRBD1 on 5 matching bases. V was trimmed by 6 bases and J by 1 base, leaving 10 bases between them. The CDR3 totals 14 residues. Germline lookup yields CDR1 SNHLY and CDR2 FYNNEI. CDR3 region: CASRAGRSGNTIYF. In DNA, the CDR3 is TGTGCCAGCAGGGCAGGGCGGTCTGGAAACACCATATATTTT.

This clone was detected a few times. The chain links TRBV27 to TRBJ1-4; no firm D call. The germline V gene encodes CDR1 MNHEY and CDR2 SMNVEV (reference sequence). This CDR3 region has 12 residues. V was pared by 8 bases and J by 11 bases, with 15 bases between. This CDR3 is CASRRGNEKLFF. The CDR3 DNA follows: TGTGCCAGCCGACGAGGGAACGAGAAACTGTTTTTT.

The V and J genes are TRBV28 and TRBJ1-6; D may be TRBD1 (6 bases). The CDR3 runs 16 residues. Germline CDR1 reads MDHEN; CDR2 reads SYDVKM. V gave up 5 bases and J gave up 7 bases, with 18 bases separating them. The CDR3, as DNA: TGTGCCAGCAGTACTCATCCGACAGGAACGAATTCACCCCTCCACTTT. This encodes CASSTHPTGTNSPLHF.

The rearrangement joins TRBV13 to TRBJ1-3; the D gene is possibly TRBD1 (6 bases). CDR3 length: 12 amino acids. Per germline, CDR1 PRHDT and CDR2 FYEKMQ (reference sequence). V was cut by 1 base and J by 11 bases, with 9 bases left in between. As DNA, the CDR3 is TGTGCCAGCAGCTTAGAAGGGGGAGCCATATATTTT. Its protein is CASSLEGGAIYF.

On this clone: A much larger clone is a single base away; this may be a read error. This rearrangement joins TRBV11-3 to TRBJ2-7, with 10 bases lining up with TRBD1. The CDR3 contains 17 residues. Germline assignment: CDR1 SGHNT and CDR2 YENEEA. J lost 0 bases, V lost 4 bases, and 9 bases had no gene match. The CDR3 loop reads CASSSLRTGGNSYEQYF. CDR3 sequence (DNA): TGTGCCAGCAGCTCCCTGCGGACAGGGGGGAACTCCTACGAGCAGTACTTC.

This chain joins TRBV19 and TRBJ1-1; D unresolved. The CDR3 spans 13 residues. V gave up 3 bases and J gave up 2 bases, with 7 bases separating them. Germline values: CDR1 LNHDA, CDR2 SQIVND (reference sequence). CDR3 DNA sequence: TGTGCCAGTAGTATCGGGAGTAACACTGAAGCTTTCTTT. This encodes CASSIGSNTEAFF.

The J gene is TRBJ2-7, the V gene TRBV29-1; the D gene is possibly TRBD1 (6 bases). The CDR3 has 12 amino acids. Germline V gene data show CDR1 as SQVTM and CDR2 as ANQGSEA. Trimming removed 4 bases from V and 4 bases from J, with 11 bases in between. The CDR3 region is CSVVGQGYEQYF. For the CDR3, the DNA is TGCAGCGTTGTAGGGCAGGGGTACGAGCAGTACTTC.

The V call is TRBV5-1, the J call TRBJ2-7; maybe TRBD2 (6 bases). The germline V and J ends were trimmed by 0 bases and 7 bases, with 8 bases remaining between them. Germline lookup yields CDR1 SGHRS and CDR2 YFSETQ. CDR3 length: 12 residues. CDR3 amino acids: CASSLGAGEQYF. DNA for the CDR3: TGCGCCAGCAGCTTGGGGGCGGGAGAGCAGTACTTC.

The chain carries TRBV7-9 and TRBJ2-7, with D maybe TRBD1 (7 bases). CDR1 and CDR2 from the germline V gene are SEHNR and FQNEAQ (reference sequence). Trimming pared 2 bases from V and 3 bases from J, leaving 14 bases between. CDR3 length: 15 residues. The CDR3 spells CASSLSQGEDYEQYF. CDR3 nucleotides: TGTGCCAGCAGCTTATCCCAGGGGGAGGACTACGAGCAGTACTTC.

This chain uses TRBV7-9 with TRBJ2-2; 8 bases are shared with TRBD1. Germline V gives CDR1 SEHNR, CDR2 FQNEAQ (reference sequence). V was pared by 10 bases and J by 2 bases, with 3 bases of the junction left unmatched. The CDR3 contains 13 residues. The CDR3 DNA is TGTGCCACCGGACAGGGAAACACCGGGGAGCTGTTTTTT. Translating gives CATGQGNTGELFF.

The rearrangement links TRBV28 to TRBJ2-1; possible D gene TRBD1, 5 bases. The CDR3 runs 16 residues. The V and J ends lost 8 bases and 0 bases respectively, with 17 bases between them. The germline V gene has CDR1 MDHEN and CDR2 SYDVKM. The CDR3 loop is CASGHQGLSSYNEQFF. Here the CDR3 DNA reads TGTGCCAGCGGGCACCAGGGCCTTAGCTCCTACAATGAGCAGTTCTTC.

On this clone: One junction end disagrees with the germline gene, perhaps due to a read error. V and J are TRBV12-5 and TRBJ1-2, with 9 bases that match TRBD1. This CDR3 is built from 12 residues. CDR1 and CDR2 (germline): LGHNT, FRNRAP. The CDR3 reads CASGLGDRVPTF. Here the CDR3 DNA reads TGTGCTAGTGGTTTAGGGGACAGGGTCCCTACTTTC.

This clone appeared a few times. The J gene is TRBJ1-4, the V gene TRBV19, with TRBD1 as a possible D gene (6 bases). Germline loops: CDR1 LNHDA, CDR2 SQIVND (reference sequence). This CDR3 is 12 amino acids long. The CDR3 is CERQGTNEKLFF. The CDR3 coding sequence is TGTGAGAGGCAGGGGACTAATGAAAAACTGTTTTTT.

In its sample, this clone was seen a few times. The chain recombines TRBV10-3 with TRBJ2-2; TRBD1 is a possible D gene (5 bases). The CDR3 is 14 residues long. V lost 2 bases to trimming and J lost 1 base, with 5 bases between them. Germline-derived CDR1 and CDR2 are ENHRY and SYGVKD. CDR3 region: CAISETGNTGELFF. CDR3 DNA sequence: TGTGCCATCAGTGAGACAGGGAACACCGGGGAGCTGTTTTTT.

This rearrangement joins TRBV6-5 to TRBJ1-4; the D is unclear. V was shortened by 7 bases and J by 8 bases, with 14 bases between the two germline ends. The CDR3 is 13 amino acids. The V gene's germline CDR1 is MNHEY and CDR2 SVGAGI. The CDR3 coding sequence is TGTGCCAGCAATACGGACGGAGGGGAAAAACTGTTTTTT. This sequence encodes CASNTDGGEKLFF.

The V gene is TRBV11-2, the J gene TRBJ2-7; 9 nucleotides line up with TRBD2. The V gene end was trimmed by 6 bases and the J gene end by 5 bases; junction bases not matched to a gene: 11. The CDR3 contains 15 residues. Germline values: CDR1 SGHAT, CDR2 FQNNGV. The CDR3 DNA follows: TGTGCCAGCAGGGCGGGGGCTAGCGGGATCCACGAGCAGTACTTC. Translated: CASRAGASGIHEQYF.

This clone has a handful of counts. The chain carries TRBV19 and TRBJ1-4; 10 bases fit TRBD1. V trimming: 6 bases; J trimming: 7 bases; junction bases outside the gene matches: 17. This CDR3 region has 18 residues. Per the germline V gene, CDR1 is LNHDA and CDR2 is SQIVND (reference sequence). DNA for the CDR3: TGTGCCAGTAGCCCGGGGACAGGGGTTCCCAACGCCCCTGAAAAACTGTTTTTT. Its translation is CASSPGTGVPNAPEKLFF.